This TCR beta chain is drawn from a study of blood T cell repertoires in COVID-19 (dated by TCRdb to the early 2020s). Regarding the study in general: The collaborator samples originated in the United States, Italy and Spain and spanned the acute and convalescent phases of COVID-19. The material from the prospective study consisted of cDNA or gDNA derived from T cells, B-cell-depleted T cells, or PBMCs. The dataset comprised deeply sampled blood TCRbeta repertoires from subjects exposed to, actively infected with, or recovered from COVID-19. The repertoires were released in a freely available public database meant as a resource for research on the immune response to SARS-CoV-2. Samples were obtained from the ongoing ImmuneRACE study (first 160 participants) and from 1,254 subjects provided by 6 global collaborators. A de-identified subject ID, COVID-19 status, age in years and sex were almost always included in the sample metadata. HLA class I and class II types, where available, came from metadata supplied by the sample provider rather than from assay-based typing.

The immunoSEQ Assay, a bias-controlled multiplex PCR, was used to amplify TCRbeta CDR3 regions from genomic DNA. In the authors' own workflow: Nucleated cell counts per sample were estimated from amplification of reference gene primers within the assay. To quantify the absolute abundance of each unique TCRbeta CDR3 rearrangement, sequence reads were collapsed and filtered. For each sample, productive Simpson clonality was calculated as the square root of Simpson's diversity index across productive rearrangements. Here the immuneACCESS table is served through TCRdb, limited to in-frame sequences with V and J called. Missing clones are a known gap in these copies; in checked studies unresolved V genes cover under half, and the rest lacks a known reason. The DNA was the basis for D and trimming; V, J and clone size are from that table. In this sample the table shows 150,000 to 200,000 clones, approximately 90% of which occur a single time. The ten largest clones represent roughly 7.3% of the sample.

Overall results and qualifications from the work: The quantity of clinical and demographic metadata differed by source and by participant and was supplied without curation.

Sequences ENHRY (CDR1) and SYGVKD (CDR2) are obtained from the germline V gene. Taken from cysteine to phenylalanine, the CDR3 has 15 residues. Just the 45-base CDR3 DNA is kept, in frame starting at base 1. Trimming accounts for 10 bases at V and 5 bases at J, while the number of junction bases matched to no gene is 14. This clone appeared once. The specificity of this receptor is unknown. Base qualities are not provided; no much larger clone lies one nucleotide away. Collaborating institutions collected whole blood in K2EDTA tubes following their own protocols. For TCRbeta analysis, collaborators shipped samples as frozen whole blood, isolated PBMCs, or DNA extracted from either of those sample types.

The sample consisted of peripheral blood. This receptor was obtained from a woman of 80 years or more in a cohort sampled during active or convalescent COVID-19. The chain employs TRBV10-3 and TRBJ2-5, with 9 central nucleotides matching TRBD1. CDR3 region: CATKKDRDRDETQYF. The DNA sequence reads TGTGCCACCAAAAAGGACCGGGACAGGGACGAGACCCAGTACTTC.